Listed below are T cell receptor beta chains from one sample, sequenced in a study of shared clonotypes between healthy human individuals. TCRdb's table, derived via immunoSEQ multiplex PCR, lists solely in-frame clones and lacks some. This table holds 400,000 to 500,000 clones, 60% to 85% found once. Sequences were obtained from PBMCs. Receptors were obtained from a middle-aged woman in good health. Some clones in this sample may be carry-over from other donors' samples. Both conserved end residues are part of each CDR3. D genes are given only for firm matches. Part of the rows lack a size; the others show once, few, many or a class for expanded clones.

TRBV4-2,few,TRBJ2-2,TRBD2,TGTGCCAGCAGCCAGTTAGCGGGCTGGGCCACCGGGGAGCTGTTTTTT,CASSQLAGWATGELFF
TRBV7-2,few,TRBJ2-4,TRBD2,TGTGCCAGCAGCTTAGTGAGCGGGAGACCGGCCAAAAACATTCAGTACTTC,CASSLVSGRPAKNIQYF
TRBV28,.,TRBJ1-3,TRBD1,TGTGCCAGCAGTTTAAGGGGACAGTCCCCTGGAAACACCATATATTTT,CASSLRGQSPGNTIYF
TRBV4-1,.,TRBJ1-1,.,TGCGCCAGCAGCCACTACCCCCCGCAGGGTGGGGGTGAAGCTTTCTTT,CASSHYPPQGGGEAFF
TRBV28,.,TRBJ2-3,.,TGTGCCAGCAGTTCCGCCCTCAGCACAGATACGCAGTATTTT,CASSSALSTDTQYF
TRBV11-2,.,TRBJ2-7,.,TGTGCCAGCAGCTTAGATCGATCCCACTACGAGCAGTACTTC,CASSLDRSHYEQYF
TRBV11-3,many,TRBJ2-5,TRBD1,TGTGCCAGCAGCCTTGGACAGGGGGCCGGTGCGGGGGATGAGACCCAGTACTTC,CASSLGQGAGAGDETQYF
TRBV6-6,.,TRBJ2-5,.,TGTGCCAGCAGTTACTCGATAGGGTCCGGAGAGACCCAGTACTTC,CASSYSIGSGETQYF
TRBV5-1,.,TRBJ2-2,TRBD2,TGCGCCAGCAGCTTGGGACTAGCGGGAGATCTGGGGACCGGGGAGCTGTTTTTT,CASSLGLAGDLGTGELFF
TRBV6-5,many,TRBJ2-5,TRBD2,TGTGCCAGCAGTCGGACTAGCTGGGAGACCCAGTACTTC,CASSRTSWETQYF
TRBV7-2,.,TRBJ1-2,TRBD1,TGTGCCAGCAGCAATCTTCCGGGACAGGGTAGGCGCGGCTACACCTTC,CASSNLPGQGRRGYTF
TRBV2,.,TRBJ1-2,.,TGTGCCAGCAGTGAATCGATCTTTAACTATGGCTACACCTTC,CASSESIFNYGYTF
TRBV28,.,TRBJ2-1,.,TGTGCCAGCAGTCCTACAAGGGCAGGGTTGGATGAGCAGTTCTTC,CASSPTRAGLDEQFF
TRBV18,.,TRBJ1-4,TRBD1,TGTGCCAGCTCACCACTCAGGGCAGGGGGCGAGCCGGCAACTAATGAAAAACTGTTTTTT,CASSPLRAGGEPATNEKLFF
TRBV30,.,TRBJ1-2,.,TGTGCCTGGAGCGATGGAGGGTATGGCTACACCTTC,CAWSDGGYGYTF
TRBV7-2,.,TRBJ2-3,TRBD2,TGTGCCAGCAGCGAAGGACTAGCGACAGATACGCAGTATTTT,CASSEGLATDTQYF
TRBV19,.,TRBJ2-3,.,TGTGCCAGTAGTATAGGCGCCCGGCAAGATACGCAGTATTTT,CASSIGARQDTQYF
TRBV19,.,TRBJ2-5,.,TGTGCCAGTCAAGACGGAGTCTCGACCCAGTACTTC,CASQDGVSTQYF
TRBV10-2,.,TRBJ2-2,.,TGCGCCTCGGGGAGGATCGGGGAGCTGTTTTTT,CASGRIGELFF
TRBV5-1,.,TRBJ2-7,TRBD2,TGCGCCAGCAGCGTGGGACTAGCGGAATCCCGCGAGCAGTACTTC,CASSVGLAESREQYF
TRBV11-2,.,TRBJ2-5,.,TGTGCCAGCAGCTTAATTTTAACAGGGTCAGAGACCCAGTACTTC,CASSLILTGSETQYF
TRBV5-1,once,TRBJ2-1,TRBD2,TGCGCCAGCAGCTTGGCCTTAGCGGGAGGAAGTTACAATGAGCAGTTCTTC,CASSLALAGGSYNEQFF
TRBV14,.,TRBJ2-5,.,TGTGCCAGCAGCCAAGTCGTCCAGGAGACCCAGTACTTC,CASSQVVQETQYF
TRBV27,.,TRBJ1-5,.,TGTGCCAGCAGTTTTTTTAGCAATCAGCCCCAGCATTTT,CASSFFSNQPQHF
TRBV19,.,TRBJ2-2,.,TGTGCCAGTAAGCACCGGACAGTTAACACCGGGGAGCTGTTTTTT,CASKHRTVNTGELFF
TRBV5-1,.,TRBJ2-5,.,TGCGCCAGCAGCCTAGATCAAGAGACCCAGTACTTC,CASSLDQETQYF
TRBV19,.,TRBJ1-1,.,TGTGCCAGCACCAATGAGGGAGGTGTCATGAACACTGAAGCTTTCTTT,CASTNEGGVMNTEAFF
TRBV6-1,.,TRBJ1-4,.,TGTGCCAGCAGCCCCGGAGGGGTGGAAAAACTGTTTTTT,CASSPGGVEKLFF
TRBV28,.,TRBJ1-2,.,TGTGCCCTCCCTGCCGTCAACTATGGCTACACCTTC,CALPAVNYGYTF
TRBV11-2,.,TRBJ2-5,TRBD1,TGTGCCAGCAGTTCTCCTCGGACAGGGGGAGAGACCCAGTACTTC,CASSSPRTGGETQYF
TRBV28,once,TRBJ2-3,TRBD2,TGTGCCAGCAGCACCCGCCGGACTAGCGGGACCACAGATACGCAGTATTTT,CASSTRRTSGTTDTQYF
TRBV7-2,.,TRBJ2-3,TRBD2,TGTGCCAGCAGCCGCCGCCCTAGCGGGAGGACAGATACGCAGTATTTT,CASSRRPSGRTDTQYF
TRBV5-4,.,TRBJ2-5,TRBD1,TGTGCCGGCAGCGGACAGGGAGAAGAGACCCAGTACTTC,CAGSGQGEETQYF
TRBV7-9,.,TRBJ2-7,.,TGTGCCAGCAGTTTACGCCTAGCAGGGTTGAGGTACGAGCAGTACTTC,CASSLRLAGLRYEQYF
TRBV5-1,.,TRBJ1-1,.,TGCGCCAGCAGCTTGGAAACAGGGCCGAACACTGAAGCTTTCTTT,CASSLETGPNTEAFF
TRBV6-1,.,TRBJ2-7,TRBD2,TGTGCCAGCAGTGACCCCCGCCGACTAGCGGGAGGAACCCTACACTACGAGCAGTACTTC,CASSDPRRLAGGTLHYEQYF